This T cell receptor (beta chain) was recovered during a study of human T cells and chemical hapten exposure. The trim removed 5 bases at V and 6 bases at J, leaving 7 bases unmatched. This CDR3 has 14 residues. The germline V gene has CDR1 SGHRS and CDR2 YFSETQ. TCRdb reprocessed the RACE reads with MiXCR, giving one entry per CDR3 protein. The sample lists tens of thousands of distinct CDR3 sequences; around a tenth were seen once. Documented time point: pre-sensitization, week 0. As for treatment: therapeutic diphenylcyclopropenone sensitization with weekly scalp DPC. The rearrangement uses TRBV5-1 and TRBJ2-1; 8 bases map to TRBD2. The sequencing used whole blood, collected in connection with sensitization to the hapten diphenylcyclopropenone (DPC). The sequence was obtained from a woman aged 35 to 49 with alopecia areata. Some clones in this sample may be carry-over from other donors' samples. This CDR3 reads CASRMLAGINEQFF. The CDR3 DNA is TGCGCCAGCAGAATGTTAGCGGGGATCAATGAGCAGTTCTTC.